The present T cell receptor (beta chain) was sequenced within a study of Ad26.COV2.S vaccination and SARS-CoV-2 variants. The data were produced by immunoSEQ multiplex PCR, yet TCRdb's version contains in-frame clones alone and is incomplete. The sample has about 98,000 clones, roughly 75% seen once. Trimming stripped 6 bases from V and 7 bases from J, with 9 bases between. The CDR3 totals 12 residues. CDR1 is SNHLY and CDR2 is FYNNEI in the germline V gene. Findings and caveats of the study: Participants in the vaccine arm had higher spike-specific TCR breadth; placebo recipients had lower. Whether participants received vaccine or placebo, their non-spike TCR breadth was similar.

Details on this clone: Antigen specificity is unknown.

V usage is TRBV2 and J usage is TRBJ2-2, with TRBD2 as a possible D gene (5 bases). The sequence was collected from a human donor who had recovered from COVID-19. The sequenced sample was peripheral blood, obtained after recovery from COVID-19. CDR3 DNA: TGTGCCAGCAGGGTAGCGAGCGGGGAGCTGTTTTTT. The encoded protein is CASRVASGELFF.